This TCR beta chain was identified in a study of graft-versus-host responses after intestinal transplantation. Study-wide findings and caveats: The marrow of recipients harbored GvH clones, and ileum or blood showed some of them first.

To note about this clone: Its antigen is undetermined.

The CDR3 is 15 residues long. Clones were read by immunoSEQ multiplex PCR, and TCRdb kept only the in-frame ones, dropping some. The table shows 77,000 or so clones, with around 92% occurring only once. The rearrangement links TRBV12-2 to TRBJ1-5. TRBV12-2 is recorded as a pseudogene. This TCR was recovered from a human patient who received an intestinal transplant, so some T cells may come from the graft donor. The source was PBMCs, collected 98 days after intestinal transplantation. CDR3 sequence: CASRRRGYSNQPQHF. The CDR3 coding sequence is TGTGCAAGTCGCCGACGCGGTTATAGCAATCAGCCCCAGCATTTT.